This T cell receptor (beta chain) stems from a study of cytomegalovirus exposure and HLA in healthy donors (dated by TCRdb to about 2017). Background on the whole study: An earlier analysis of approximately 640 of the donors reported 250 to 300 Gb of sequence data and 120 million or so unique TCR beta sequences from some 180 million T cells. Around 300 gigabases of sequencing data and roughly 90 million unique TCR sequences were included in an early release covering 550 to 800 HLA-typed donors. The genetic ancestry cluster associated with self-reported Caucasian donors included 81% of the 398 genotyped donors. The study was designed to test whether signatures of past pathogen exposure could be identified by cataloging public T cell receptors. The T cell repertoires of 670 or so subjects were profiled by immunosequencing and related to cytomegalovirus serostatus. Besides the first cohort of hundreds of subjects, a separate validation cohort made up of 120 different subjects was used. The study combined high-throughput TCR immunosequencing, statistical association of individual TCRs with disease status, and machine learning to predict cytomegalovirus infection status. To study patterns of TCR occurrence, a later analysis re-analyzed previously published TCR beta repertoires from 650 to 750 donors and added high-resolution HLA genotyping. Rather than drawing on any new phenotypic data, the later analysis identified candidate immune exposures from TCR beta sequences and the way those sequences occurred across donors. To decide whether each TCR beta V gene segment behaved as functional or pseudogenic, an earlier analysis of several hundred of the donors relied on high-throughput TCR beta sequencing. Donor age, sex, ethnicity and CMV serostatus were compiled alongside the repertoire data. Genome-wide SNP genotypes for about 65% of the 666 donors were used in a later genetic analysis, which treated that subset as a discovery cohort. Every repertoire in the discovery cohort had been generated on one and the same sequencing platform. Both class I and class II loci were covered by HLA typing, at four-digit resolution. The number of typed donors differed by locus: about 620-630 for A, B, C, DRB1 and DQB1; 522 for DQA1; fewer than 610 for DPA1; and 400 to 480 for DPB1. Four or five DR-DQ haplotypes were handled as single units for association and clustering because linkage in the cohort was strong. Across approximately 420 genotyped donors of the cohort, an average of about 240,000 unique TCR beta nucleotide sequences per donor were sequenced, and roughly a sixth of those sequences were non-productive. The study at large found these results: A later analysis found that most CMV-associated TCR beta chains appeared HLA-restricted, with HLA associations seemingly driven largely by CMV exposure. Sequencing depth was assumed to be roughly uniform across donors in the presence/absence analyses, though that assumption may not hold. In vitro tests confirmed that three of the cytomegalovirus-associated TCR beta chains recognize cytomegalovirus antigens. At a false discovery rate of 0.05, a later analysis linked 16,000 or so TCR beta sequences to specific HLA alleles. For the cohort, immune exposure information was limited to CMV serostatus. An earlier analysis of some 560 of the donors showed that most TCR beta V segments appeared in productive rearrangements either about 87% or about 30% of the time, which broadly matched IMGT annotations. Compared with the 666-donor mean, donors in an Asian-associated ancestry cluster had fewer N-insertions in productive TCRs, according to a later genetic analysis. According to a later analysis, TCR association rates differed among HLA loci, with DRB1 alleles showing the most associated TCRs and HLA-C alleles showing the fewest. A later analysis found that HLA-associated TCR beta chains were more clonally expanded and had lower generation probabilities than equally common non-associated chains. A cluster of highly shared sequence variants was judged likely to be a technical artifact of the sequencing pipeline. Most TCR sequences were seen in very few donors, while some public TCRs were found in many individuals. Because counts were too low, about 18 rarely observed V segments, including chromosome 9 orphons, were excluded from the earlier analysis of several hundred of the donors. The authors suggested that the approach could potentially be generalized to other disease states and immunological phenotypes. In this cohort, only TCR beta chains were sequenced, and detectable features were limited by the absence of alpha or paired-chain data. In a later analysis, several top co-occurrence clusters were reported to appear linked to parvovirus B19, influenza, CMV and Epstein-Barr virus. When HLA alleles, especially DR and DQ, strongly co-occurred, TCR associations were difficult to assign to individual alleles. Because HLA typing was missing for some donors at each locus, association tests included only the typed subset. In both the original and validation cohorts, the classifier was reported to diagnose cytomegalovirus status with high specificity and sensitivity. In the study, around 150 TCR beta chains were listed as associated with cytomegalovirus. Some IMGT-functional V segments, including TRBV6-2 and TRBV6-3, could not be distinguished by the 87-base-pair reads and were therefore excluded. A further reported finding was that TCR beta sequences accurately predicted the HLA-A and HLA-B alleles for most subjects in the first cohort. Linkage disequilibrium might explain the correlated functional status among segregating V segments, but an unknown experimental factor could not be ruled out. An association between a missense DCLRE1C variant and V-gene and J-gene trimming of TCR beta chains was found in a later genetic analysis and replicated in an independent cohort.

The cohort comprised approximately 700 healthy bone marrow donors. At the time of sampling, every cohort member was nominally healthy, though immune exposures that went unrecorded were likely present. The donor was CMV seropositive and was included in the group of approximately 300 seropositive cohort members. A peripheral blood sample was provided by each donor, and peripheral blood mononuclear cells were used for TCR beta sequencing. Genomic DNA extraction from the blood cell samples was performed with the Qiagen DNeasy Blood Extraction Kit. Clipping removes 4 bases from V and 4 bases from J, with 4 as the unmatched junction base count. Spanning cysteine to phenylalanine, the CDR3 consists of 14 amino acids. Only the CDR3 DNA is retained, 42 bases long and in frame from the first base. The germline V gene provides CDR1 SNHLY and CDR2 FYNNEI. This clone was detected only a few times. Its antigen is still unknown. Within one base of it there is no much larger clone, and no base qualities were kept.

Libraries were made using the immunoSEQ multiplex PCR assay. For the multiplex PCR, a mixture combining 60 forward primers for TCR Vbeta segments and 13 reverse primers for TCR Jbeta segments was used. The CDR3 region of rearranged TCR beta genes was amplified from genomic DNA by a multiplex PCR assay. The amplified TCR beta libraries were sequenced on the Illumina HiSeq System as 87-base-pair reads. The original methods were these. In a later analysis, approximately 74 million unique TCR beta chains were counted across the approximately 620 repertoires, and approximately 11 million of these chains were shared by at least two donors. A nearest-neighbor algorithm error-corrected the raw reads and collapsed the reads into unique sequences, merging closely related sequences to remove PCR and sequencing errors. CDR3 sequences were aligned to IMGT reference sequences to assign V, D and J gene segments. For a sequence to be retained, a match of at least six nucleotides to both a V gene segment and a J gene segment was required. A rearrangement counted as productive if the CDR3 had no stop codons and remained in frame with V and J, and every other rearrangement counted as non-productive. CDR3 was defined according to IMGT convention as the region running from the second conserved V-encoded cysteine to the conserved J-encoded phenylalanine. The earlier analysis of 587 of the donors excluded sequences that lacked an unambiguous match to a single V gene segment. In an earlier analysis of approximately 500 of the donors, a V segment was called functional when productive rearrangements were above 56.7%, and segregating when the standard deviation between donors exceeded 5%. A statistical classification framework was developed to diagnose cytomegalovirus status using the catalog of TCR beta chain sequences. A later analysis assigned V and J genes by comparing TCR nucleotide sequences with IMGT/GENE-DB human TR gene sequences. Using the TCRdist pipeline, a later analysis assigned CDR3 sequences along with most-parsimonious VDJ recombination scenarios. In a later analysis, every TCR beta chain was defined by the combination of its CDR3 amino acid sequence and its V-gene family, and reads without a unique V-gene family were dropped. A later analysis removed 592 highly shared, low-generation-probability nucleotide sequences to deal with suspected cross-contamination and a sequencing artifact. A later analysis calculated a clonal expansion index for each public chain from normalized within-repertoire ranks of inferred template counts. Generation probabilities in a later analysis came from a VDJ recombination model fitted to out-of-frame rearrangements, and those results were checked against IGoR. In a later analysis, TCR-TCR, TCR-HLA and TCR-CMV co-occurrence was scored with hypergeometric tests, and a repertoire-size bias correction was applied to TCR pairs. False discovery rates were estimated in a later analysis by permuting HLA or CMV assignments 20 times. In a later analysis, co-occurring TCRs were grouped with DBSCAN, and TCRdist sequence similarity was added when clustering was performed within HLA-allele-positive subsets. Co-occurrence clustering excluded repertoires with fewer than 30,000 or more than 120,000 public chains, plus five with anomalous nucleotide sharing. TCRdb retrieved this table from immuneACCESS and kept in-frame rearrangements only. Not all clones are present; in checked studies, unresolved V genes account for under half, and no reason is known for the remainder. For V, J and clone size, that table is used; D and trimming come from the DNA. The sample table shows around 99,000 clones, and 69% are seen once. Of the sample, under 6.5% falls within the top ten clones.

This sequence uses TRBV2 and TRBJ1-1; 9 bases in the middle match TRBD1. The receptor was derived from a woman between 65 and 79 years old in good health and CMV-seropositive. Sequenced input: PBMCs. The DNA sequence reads TGTGCCAGCAGTGGGGGACAGGGAGGCACTGAAGCTTTCTTT. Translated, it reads CASSGGQGGTEAFF.